A single sample gave rise to the 26 T cell receptor beta chains below, sequenced in a study of T cells in Graves' hyperthyroidism and ophthalmopathy. The CDR3 regions of TCR beta were amplified from RNA transcripts. TCR CDR3 regions were first amplified by RT-PCR with HTBI primers. TCRdb re-called the multiplex PCR reads with MiXCR, one entry per CDR3 protein. The sample has around 250,000 distinct CDR3 sequences; about 14% are singletons. The sequenced sample consisted of blood. Receptors were obtained from a woman aged 40 to 50 with Graves' hyperthyroidism that later progressed to Graves' ophthalmopathy.

This chain's CDR3 is CASSSGVSSPLHF. In DNA form, the CDR3 reads TGCGCCAGCAGCTCGGGGGTTAGTTCACCCCTCCACTTT. The chain carries TRBV5-1 and TRBJ1-6; tentative D call: TRBD1 (5 bases). The CDR3 length is 13 residues. Germline-derived CDR1 and CDR2 are SGHRS and YFSETQ. The germline V and J ends were trimmed by 3 bases and 9 bases, with 10 bases remaining between them.

This clonotype was seen at least ten times. The chain employs TRBV11-2 and TRBJ2-2; 7 bases are a match to TRBD2. The V gene end was trimmed by 4 bases and the J gene end by 1 base; junction bases not matched to a gene: 9. The CDR3 totals 17 residues. CDR1 and CDR2 (germline): SGHAT, FQNNGV. DNA of the CDR3: TGTGCCAGCAGCTGGCAGCCTAGCGGAGGGAACACCGGGGAGCTGTTTTTT. The encoded protein is CASSWQPSGGNTGELFF.

This clonotype was counted many times. This chain uses TRBV10-3 with TRBJ2-7; D is unclear. The V end lost 3 bases, the J end lost 3 bases, and 9 bases lay between the germline ends. The germline gives CDR1 ENHRY, CDR2 SYGVKD. The CDR3 consists of 13 residues. The CDR3 bases are TGTGCCATCAGTGACACACGGAACTACGAGCAGTACTTC. Its translation: CAISDTRNYEQYF.

This clonotype was seen ten or more times. V is TRBV3-1 and J is TRBJ2-1; 9 positions match TRBD2. Looked up from germline, CDR1 is LGHDT and CDR2 is YNNKEL (reference sequence). The CDR3 has 16 amino acids. With V trimmed by 2 bases and J by 8 bases, 10 bases remained unmatched. The CDR3, as DNA: TGTGCCAGCAGCCAACGTTGGCTAGCGGGATCCGATGAGCAGTTCTTC. Encoded protein: CASSQRWLAGSDEQFF.

This clonotype was recorded at least ten times. V usage is TRBV24-1 and J usage is TRBJ2-1, with TRBD2 identical over 13 bases. This CDR3 region has 20 residues. The ends lost 7 bases at V and 0 bases at J; junction bases unmatched: 14. The germline gives CDR1 KGHDR, CDR2 SFDVKD. The DNA for the CDR3 is TGTGCCACCAGCGGAAAGACGACTAGCGGGAGGTTCAGCTCCTACAATGAGCAGTTCTTC. Residues: CATSGKTTSGRFSSYNEQFF.

This clonotype was counted at least ten times. The V and J genes are TRBV18 and TRBJ2-7; D unclear. V was shortened by 2 bases and J by 3 bases, with 14 bases between the two germline ends. Germline lookup yields CDR1 KGHSH and CDR2 LQKENI. The CDR3 sequence is 15 residues long. CDR3 residues: CASSPYSSRYYEQYF. CDR3 bases: TGTGCCAGCTCACCATACTCTTCCAGATACTACGAGCAGTACTTC.

The rearrangement joins TRBV7-2 to TRBJ2-1; 9 nucleotides match TRBD2. The CDR3 sequence is 15 residues long. The germline V gene has CDR1 SGHTA and CDR2 FQGNSA. V trimming: 5 bases; J trimming: 9 bases; junction bases outside the gene matches: 11. CDR3 DNA: TGTGCCAGCAGCGAAGGAGGTAGCGGGAGTGGTGAGCAGTTCTTC. The encoded protein is CASSEGGSGSGEQFF. The entire variable domain, with the rest obtained from reference TRBV7-2 and TRBJ2-1, is as follows: GAGVSQSPSNKVTEKGKDVELRCDPISGHTALYWYRQSLGQGLEFLIYFQGNSAPDKSGLPSDRFSAERTGGSVSTLTIQRTQQEDSAVYLCASSEGGSGSGEQFFGPGTRLTVL.

This clonotype was recorded a few times. J is TRBJ1-4 and V is TRBV10-3; 9 nucleotides align to TRBD1. Looked up from germline, CDR1 is ENHRY and CDR2 is SYGVKD. The CDR3 runs to 15 residues. The J segment lost 8 bases and the V segment lost 6 bases, leaving 10 bases of the junction unmatched. Written as DNA, the CDR3 is TGTGCCATCAGCCCGACACAGGGGGCGGGAGAAAAACTGTTTTTT. It yields the protein CAISPTQGAGEKLFF.

This clonotype was seen ten or more times. The chain has TRBV27 and TRBJ2-5, with TRBD1 as a possible D gene (6 bases). Deletions cut 4 bases from V and 5 bases from J, with 20 bases between. The CDR3 loop spans 16 amino acids. Germline lookup yields CDR1 MNHEY and CDR2 SMNVEV (reference sequence). The CDR3: CASSYTGHPLGETQYF. In DNA, the CDR3 is TGTGCCAGCAGTTACACGGGACACCCCCTGGGGGAGACCCAGTACTTC.

The rearrangement links TRBV7-2 to TRBJ2-1; 13 bases align to TRBD2. Germline loops: CDR1 SGHTA, CDR2 FQGNSA. The CDR3 runs to 17 residues. With V trimmed by 5 bases and J by 4 bases, 8 bases remained unmatched. CDR3 DNA: TGTGCCAGCAGCGACCCGGGACTAGCGGGATCTTACAATGAGCAGTTCTTC. Its translation is CASSDPGLAGSYNEQFF.

This rearrangement joins TRBV11-3 to TRBJ2-2; D is perhaps TRBD1 (7 bases). The CDR3 consists of 15 residues. Germline V gene sequence: CDR1 SGHNT, CDR2 YENEEA. Trimming took 5 bases from V and 2 from J, leaving 12 bases between them. CDR3 amino acids: CASSRQGLNTGELFF. In DNA, the CDR3 is TGTGCCAGCAGCCGACAGGGACTTAACACCGGGGAGCTGTTTTTT.

Only a few counts were recorded for this clonotype. The chain links TRBV7-2 to TRBJ1-5; unclear D gene. V was cut by 5 bases and J by 4 bases, with 24 bases left in between. In germline, CDR1 is SGHTA, CDR2 FQGNSA. There are 18 residues in the CDR3. This chain's CDR3 is CASSPSPAALRSNQPQHF. The CDR3 DNA reads as TGTGCCAGCAGCCCCAGTCCAGCCGCCCTCCGTAGTAATCAGCCCCAGCATTTT.

This clonotype was detected many times. The CDR3 DNA reads as TGTGCCAGCAGCTTCCGGGTGGGAGGCAGCACAGATACGCAGTATTTT. It translates to CASSFRVGGSTDTQYF. The chain employs TRBV7-2 and TRBJ2-3; the D gene is possibly TRBD2 (6 bases). The V gene's germline CDR1 is SGHTA and CDR2 FQGNSA. V lost 3 bases to trimming and J lost 0 bases, with 13 bases between them. This CDR3 is 16 amino acids long.

This clonotype was seen repeatedly, ten times or more. The J gene is TRBJ1-1, the V gene TRBV5-1, with no clear D. V lost 0 bases and J 6 bases, leaving 9 bases between the germline ends. CDR1 is SGHRS and CDR2 is YFSETQ in the germline V gene. CDR3 length equals 13 residues. The CDR3 sequence: CASSLGRGAEAFF. In nucleotides, the CDR3 is TGCGCCAGCAGCTTGGGACGCGGTGCTGAAGCTTTCTTT.

A remark on this clonotype: A much larger clone sits a single nucleotide away, making a read error possible. The genes are TRBV28 and TRBJ1-2, with 7 bases lining up with TRBD1. The CDR3 runs to 14 residues. Per germline, CDR1 MDHEN and CDR2 SYDVKM. The CDR3, as DNA: TGTACCAGCAGTTTACGCACACAGGGGTATGGCTACACCTTC. Its protein product is CTSSLRTQGYGYTF.

The sample holds many counts of this clonotype. The V call is TRBV29-1, the J call TRBJ2-7, with 15 bases identical to TRBD2. The V gene's germline CDR1 is SQVTM and CDR2 ANQGSEA. This CDR3 is built from 18 residues. The V and J ends lost 5 bases and 1 base, in that order; junction bases with no gene match: 12. CDR3 in amino acids: CSVWGGSGLAGGSYEQYF. The CDR3 nucleotides read TGCAGCGTTTGGGGGGGCTCGGGACTAGCGGGAGGATCCTACGAGCAGTACTTC.

This clonotype was counted many times. The genes are TRBV6-1 and TRBJ2-7; maybe TRBD1 (5 bases). The ends were cut back, 7 bases at V and 4 bases at J, with 17 bases in the middle. This CDR3 region has 14 residues. CDR1 and CDR2 (germline): MNHNS, SASEGT. The DNA for the CDR3 is TGTGCCAGCAATAAGGGGCATCAGTCATACGAGCAGTACTTC. Its protein is CASNKGHQSYEQYF.

At least ten counts were recorded for this clonotype. The rearrangement links TRBV5-1 to TRBJ2-1; TRBD2 matches 16 bases. Germline-derived CDR1 and CDR2 are SGHRS and YFSETQ. With 0 bases clipped from V and 12 bases from J, the junction kept 15 bases outside the gene matches. The CDR3 consists of 19 residues. CDR3 coding DNA: TGCGCCAGCAGCTTGGCCGGGACTAGCGGGAGGGCGCCCGCGAGCGGGCAGTTCTTC. This encodes CASSLAGTSGRAPASGQFF.

Comment on this clonotype: A read error may be the cause here, since a much bigger clone is one base away. The chain carries TRBV13 and TRBJ2-4; D perhaps matches TRBD2 (5 bases). CDR1 is PRHDT and CDR2 is FYEKMQ in the germline V gene (reference sequence). The CDR3 sequence is 15 residues long. CDR3 in amino acids: CASSFGLSDKNVQYF. The CDR3 DNA follows: TGTGCCAGCAGCTTCGGACTGTCAGACAAAAACGTTCAGTACTTC.

Ten or more counts support this clonotype. J is TRBJ2-5 and V is TRBV29-1; tentatively, D is TRBD2 (6 bases). V dropped 4 bases and J dropped 1 base, with 10 bases sitting between them. Germline V gives CDR1 SQVTM, CDR2 ANQGSEA. This CDR3 contains 13 residues. The CDR3 is CSVVRGPQETQYF. The CDR3 DNA follows: TGCAGCGTTGTGCGGGGCCCCCAAGAGACCCAGTACTTC.

This clonotype has at least ten counts. This chain links TRBV19 with TRBJ1-1; D not certain. With 4 bases removed from V and 2 bases from J, the gap between germline ends came to 17 bases. The CDR3 runs to 16 residues. Germline V CDR1 and CDR2: LNHDA, SQIVND (reference sequence). The CDR3 DNA sequence: TGTGCCAGTAGTAAGGCCCGACAAGGCGTAAACACTGAAGCTTTCTTT. Translation: CASSKARQGVNTEAFF. Complete variable domain (other parts from reference TRBV19 and TRBJ1-1): DGGITQSPKYLFRKEGQNVTLSCEQNLNHDAMYWYRQDPGQGLRLIYYSQIVNDFQKGDIAEGYSVSREKKESFPLTVTSAQKNPTAFYLCASSKARQGVNTEAFFGQGTRLTVV.

The chain combines TRBV18 with TRBJ2-2, with 7 positions matching TRBD2. V shed 0 bases and J 6 bases; nucleotides not matched to a gene: 4. This CDR3 has 15 amino acids. Germline loops: CDR1 KGHSH, CDR2 LQKENI. The CDR3 nucleotides read TGTGCCAGCTCACCACCTGGCGGGAGTCCCGGGGAGCTGTTTTTT. Translated: CASSPPGGSPGELFF.

Remarks on this clonotype: This clone may be a read error of a much larger clone one base away. The chain employs TRBV5-4 and TRBJ1-1; TRBD1 aligns across 7 bases. V gave up 4 bases and J gave up 4 bases; unmatched junction bases: 4. CDR1 is SGHNT and CDR2 is YYREEE in the germline V gene (reference sequence). This CDR3 spans 13 amino acids. CDR3 sequence reads: CASSQAGGTEAFF. CDR3 DNA sequence: TGTGCCAGCAGCCAAGCAGGGGGCACTGAAGCTTTCTTT.

This clonotype was detected many times. This chain uses TRBV3-1 with TRBJ2-7, with D possibly matching TRBD1 (6 bases). V was cut by 5 bases and J by 3 bases, with 11 bases left in between. The CDR3 is 13 residues long. Germline V CDR1 and CDR2: LGHDT, YNNKEL (reference sequence). The CDR3 DNA sequence: TGTGCCAGCAGCAACGAGGGGGTCTACGAGCAGTACTTC. This codes for CASSNEGVYEQYF.

V is TRBV20-1 and J is TRBJ2-3; 10 bases align to TRBD2. Germline CDR1 reads DFQATT; CDR2 reads SNEGSKA (reference sequence). The CDR3 runs to 16 residues. The J segment lost 2 bases and the V segment lost 6 bases, leaving 11 bases of the junction unmatched. The CDR3 DNA sequence: TGCAGTGCGGGAGCTAGCGGGAGCGGGAACACAGATACGCAGTATTTT. Translation gives CSAGASGSGNTDTQYF.

This clonotype has a count of ten or more. The chain's CDR3 is CSASKPGLDYEQYF. DNA for the CDR3: TGCAGTGCTAGCAAACCGGGACTAGACTACGAGCAGTACTTC. The chain links TRBV20-1 to TRBJ2-7; 8 nucleotides align to TRBD2. Looked up from germline, CDR1 is DFQATT and CDR2 is SNEGSKA (reference sequence). The CDR3 runs 14 residues. After removal of 3 bases from V and 3 bases from J, the junction contained 7 bases not matched to a gene.